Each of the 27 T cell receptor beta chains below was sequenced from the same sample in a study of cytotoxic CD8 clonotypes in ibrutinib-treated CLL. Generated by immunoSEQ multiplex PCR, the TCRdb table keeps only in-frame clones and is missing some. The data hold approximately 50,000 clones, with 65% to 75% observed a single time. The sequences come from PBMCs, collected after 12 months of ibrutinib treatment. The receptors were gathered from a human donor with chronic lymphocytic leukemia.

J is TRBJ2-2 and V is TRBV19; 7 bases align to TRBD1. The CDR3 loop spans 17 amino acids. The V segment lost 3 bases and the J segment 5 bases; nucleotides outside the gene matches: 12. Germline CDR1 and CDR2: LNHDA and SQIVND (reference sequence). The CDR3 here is CASSIILGGDLTGELFF. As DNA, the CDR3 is TGTGCCAGTAGTATTATATTAGGGGGCGATTTGACCGGGGAGCTGTTTTTT.

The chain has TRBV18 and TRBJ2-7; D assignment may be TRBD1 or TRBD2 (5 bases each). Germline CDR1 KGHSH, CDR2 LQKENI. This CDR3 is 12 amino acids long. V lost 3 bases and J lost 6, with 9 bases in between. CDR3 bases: TGTGCCAGCTCACCGAGGGGTTCCGAGCAGTACTTC. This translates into CASSPRGSEQYF.

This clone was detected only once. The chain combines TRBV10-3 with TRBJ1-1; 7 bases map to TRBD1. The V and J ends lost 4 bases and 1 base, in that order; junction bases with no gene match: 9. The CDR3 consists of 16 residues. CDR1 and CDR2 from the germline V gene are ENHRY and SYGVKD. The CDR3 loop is CAISGTRQGGNTEAFF. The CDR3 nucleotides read TGTGCCATCAGTGGCACCAGACAGGGCGGGAACACTGAAGCTTTCTTT.

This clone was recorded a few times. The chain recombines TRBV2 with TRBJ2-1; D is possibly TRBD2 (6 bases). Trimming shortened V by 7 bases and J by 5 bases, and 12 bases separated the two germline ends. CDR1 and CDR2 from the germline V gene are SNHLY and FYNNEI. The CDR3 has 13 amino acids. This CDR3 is CASIPGENNEQFF. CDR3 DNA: TGTGCCAGCATTCCGGGAGAGAACAATGAGCAGTTCTTC.

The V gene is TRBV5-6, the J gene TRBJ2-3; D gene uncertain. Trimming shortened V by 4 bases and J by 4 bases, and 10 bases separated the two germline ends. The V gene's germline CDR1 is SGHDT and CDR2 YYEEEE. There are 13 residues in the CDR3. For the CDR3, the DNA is TGTGCCAGCAGCCCGGATTCCTCAGATACGCAGTATTTT. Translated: CASSPDSSDTQYF.

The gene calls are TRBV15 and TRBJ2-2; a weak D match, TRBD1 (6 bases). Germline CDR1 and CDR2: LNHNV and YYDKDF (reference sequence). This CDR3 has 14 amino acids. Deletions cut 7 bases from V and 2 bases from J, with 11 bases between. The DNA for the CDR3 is TGTGCCACCACGCGGACAGATAACACCGGGGAGCTGTTTTTT. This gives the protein CATTRTDNTGELFF.

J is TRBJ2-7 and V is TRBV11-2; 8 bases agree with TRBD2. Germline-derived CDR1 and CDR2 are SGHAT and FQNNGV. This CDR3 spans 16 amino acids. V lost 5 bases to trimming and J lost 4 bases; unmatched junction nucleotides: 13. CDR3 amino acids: CASSPRGSGTNYEQYF. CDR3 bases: TGTGCCAGCAGCCCCCGCGGTAGCGGGACGAATTACGAGCAGTACTTC. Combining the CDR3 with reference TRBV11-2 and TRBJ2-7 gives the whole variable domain EAGVAQSPRYKIIEKRQSVAFWCNPISGHATLYWYQQILGQGPKLLIQFQNNGVVDDSQLPKDRFSAERLKGVDSTLKIQPAKLEDSAVYLCASSPRGSGTNYEQYFGPGTRLTVT.

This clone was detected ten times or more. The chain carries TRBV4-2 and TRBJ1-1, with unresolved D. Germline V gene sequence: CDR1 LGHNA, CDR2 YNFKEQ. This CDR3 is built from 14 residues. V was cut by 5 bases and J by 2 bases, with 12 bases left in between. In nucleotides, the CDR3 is TGTGCCAGCAGCAGAGACGGAACAAACACTGAAGCTTTCTTT. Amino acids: CASSRDGTNTEAFF.

Written as DNA, the CDR3 is TGCGCCAGCAGTGAGCTCCGACATCCGCATCAGCAGTATTTT. Its protein is CASSELRHPHQQYF. The rearrangement links TRBV10-1 to TRBJ2-3; D is unresolved. The germline CDR1 and CDR2 sequences are WNHNN and SYGVQD (reference sequence). Trimming left V 2 bases short and J 11 bases short, with 17 bases between. This CDR3 is built from 14 residues.

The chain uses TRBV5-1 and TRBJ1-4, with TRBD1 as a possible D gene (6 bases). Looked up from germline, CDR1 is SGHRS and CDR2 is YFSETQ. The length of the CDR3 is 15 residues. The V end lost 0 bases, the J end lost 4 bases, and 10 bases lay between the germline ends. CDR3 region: CASSLDGRGNEKLFF. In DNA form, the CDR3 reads TGCGCCAGCAGCTTGGATGGCAGGGGTAATGAAAAACTGTTTTTT.

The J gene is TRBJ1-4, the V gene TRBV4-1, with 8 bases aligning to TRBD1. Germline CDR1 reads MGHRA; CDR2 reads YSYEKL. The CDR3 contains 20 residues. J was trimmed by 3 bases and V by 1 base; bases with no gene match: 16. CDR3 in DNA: TGCGCCAGCAGCCAAGCCCGGTCGGGCAGGGGGCTAGGGGCTAATGAAAAACTGTTTTTT. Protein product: CASSQARSGRGLGANEKLFF.

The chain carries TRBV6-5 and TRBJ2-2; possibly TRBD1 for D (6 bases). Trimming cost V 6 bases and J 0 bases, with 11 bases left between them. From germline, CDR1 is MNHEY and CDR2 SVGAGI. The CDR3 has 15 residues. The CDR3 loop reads CASRGQLANTGELFF. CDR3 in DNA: TGTGCCAGCAGGGGACAACTCGCGAACACCGGGGAGCTGTTTTTT.

The CDR3 loop reads CASSLAPGRVYYEQYF. CDR3 bases: TGTGCCAGCAGCTTGGCCCCGGGCAGGGTTTACTACGAGCAGTACTTC. V gene TRBV5-4 combines with J gene TRBJ2-7; possible D gene TRBD1, 5 bases. The CDR3 is 16 amino acids. V was pared by 0 bases and J by 3 bases, with 16 bases between. CDR1 is SGHNT and CDR2 is YYREEE in the germline V gene (reference sequence).

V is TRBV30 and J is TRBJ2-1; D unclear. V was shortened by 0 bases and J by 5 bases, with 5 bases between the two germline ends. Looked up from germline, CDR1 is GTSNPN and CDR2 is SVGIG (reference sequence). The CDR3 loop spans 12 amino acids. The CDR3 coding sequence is TGTGCCTGGAGTGTTACGGACAATGAGCAGTTCTTC. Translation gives CAWSVTDNEQFF. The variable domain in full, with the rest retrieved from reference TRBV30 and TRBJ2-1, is SQTIHQWPATLVQPVGSPLSLECTVEGTSNPNLYWYRQAAGRGLQLLFYSVGIGQISSEVPQNLSASRPQDRQFILSSKKLLLSDSGFYLCAWSVTDNEQFFGPGTRLTVL.

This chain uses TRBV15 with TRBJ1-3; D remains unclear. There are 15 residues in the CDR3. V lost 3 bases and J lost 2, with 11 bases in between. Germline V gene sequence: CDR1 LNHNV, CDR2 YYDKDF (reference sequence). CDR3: CATSRPGPAGNTIYF. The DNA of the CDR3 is TGTGCCACCAGCAGGCCGGGCCCCGCTGGAAACACCATATATTTT.

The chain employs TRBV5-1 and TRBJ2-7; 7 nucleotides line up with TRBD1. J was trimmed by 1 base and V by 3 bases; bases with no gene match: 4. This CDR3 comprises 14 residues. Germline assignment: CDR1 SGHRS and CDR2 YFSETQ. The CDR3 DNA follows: TGCGCCAGCAGCTCATTGACAGGGTCCTACGAGCAGTACTTC. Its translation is CASSSLTGSYEQYF.

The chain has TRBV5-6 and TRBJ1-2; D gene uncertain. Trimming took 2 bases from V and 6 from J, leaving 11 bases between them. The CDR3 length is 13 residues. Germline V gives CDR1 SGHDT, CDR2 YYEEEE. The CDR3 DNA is TGTGCCAGCAGCTTCGGGGTTACGGATGGCTACACCTTC. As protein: CASSFGVTDGYTF.

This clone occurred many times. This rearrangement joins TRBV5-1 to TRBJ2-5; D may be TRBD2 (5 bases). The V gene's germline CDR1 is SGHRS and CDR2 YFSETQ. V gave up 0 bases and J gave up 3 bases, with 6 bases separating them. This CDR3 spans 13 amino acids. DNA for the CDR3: TGCGCCAGCAGCTTGGGAGGGAAAGAGACCCAGTACTTC. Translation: CASSLGGKETQYF.

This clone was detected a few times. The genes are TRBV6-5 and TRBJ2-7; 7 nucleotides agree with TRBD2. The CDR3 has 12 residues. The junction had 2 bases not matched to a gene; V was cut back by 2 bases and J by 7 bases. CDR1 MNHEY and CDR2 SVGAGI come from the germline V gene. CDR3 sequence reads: CASSYRRGEQYF. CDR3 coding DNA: TGTGCCAGCAGTTACAGGCGGGGGGAGCAGTACTTC.

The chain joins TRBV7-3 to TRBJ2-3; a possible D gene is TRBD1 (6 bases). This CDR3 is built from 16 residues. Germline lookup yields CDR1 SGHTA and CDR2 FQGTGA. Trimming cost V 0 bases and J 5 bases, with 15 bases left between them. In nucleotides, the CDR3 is TGTGCCAGCAGCTTAACGGGGGCCCTCTCTGAAGATACGCAGTATTTT. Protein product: CASSLTGALSEDTQYF.

CDR3 sequence: CSVEPRTRGIEQFF. CDR3 DNA: TGCAGCGTCGAACCTCGGACTAGAGGTATTGAGCAGTTCTTC. This rearrangement joins TRBV29-1 to TRBJ2-1; 7 positions agree with TRBD2. Per germline, CDR1 SQVTM and CDR2 ANQGSEA. Trimming at V came to 6 bases and at J to 9 bases, leaving 14 bases not matched to a gene. The CDR3 has 14 residues.

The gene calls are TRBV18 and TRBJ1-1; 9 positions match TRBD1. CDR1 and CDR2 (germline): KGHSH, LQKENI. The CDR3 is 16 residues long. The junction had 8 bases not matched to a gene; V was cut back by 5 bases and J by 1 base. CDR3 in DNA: TGTGCCAGCTCAGGGGGACAGGGCTATTCGAACACTGAAGCTTTCTTT. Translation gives CASSGGQGYSNTEAFF.

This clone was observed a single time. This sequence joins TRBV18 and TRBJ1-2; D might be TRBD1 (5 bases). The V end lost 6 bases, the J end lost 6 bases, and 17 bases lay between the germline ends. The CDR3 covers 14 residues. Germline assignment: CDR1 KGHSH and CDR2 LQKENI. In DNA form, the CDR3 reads TGTGCCAGCTCCCTAAGGGGAGGGGTGGATGGCTACACCTTC. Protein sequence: CASSLRGGVDGYTF. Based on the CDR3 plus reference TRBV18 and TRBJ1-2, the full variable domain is NAGVMQNPRHLVRRRGQEARLRCSPMKGHSHVYWYRQLPEEGLKFMVYLQKENIIDESGMPKERFSAEFPKEGPSILRIQQVVRGDSAAYFCASSLRGGVDGYTFGSGTRLTVV.

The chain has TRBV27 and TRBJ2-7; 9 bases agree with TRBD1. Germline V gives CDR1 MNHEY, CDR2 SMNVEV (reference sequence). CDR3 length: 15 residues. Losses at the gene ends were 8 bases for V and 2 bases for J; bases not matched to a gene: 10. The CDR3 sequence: CASRDRAWEPYEQYF. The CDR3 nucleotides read TGTGCCAGCCGGGACAGGGCTTGGGAACCCTACGAGCAGTACTTC.

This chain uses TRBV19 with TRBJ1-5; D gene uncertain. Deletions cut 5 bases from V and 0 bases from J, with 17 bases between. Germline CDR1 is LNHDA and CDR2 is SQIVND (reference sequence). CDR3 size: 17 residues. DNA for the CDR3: TGTGCCAGTAGTGTTCAGAAAATCTACAATAGCAATCAGCCCCAGCATTTT. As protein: CASSVQKIYNSNQPQHF. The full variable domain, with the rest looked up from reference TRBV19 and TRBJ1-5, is DGGITQSPKYLFRKEGQNVTLSCEQNLNHDAMYWYRQDPGQGLRLIYYSQIVNDFQKGDIAEGYSVSREKKESFPLTVTSAQKNPTAFYLCASSVQKIYNSNQPQHFGDGTRLSIL.

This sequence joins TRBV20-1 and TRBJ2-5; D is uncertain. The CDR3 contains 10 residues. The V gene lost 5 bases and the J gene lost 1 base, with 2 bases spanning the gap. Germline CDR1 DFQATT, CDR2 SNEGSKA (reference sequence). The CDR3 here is CSAAQETQYF. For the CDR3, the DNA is TGCAGTGCTGCCCAAGAGACCCAGTACTTC.

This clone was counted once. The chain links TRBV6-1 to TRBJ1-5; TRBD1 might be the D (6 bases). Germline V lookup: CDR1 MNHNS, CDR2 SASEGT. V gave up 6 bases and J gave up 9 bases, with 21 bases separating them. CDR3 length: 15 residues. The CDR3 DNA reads TGTGCCAGCAGCTCGGGACACCTGAGATTGCGGCCCCAGCATTTT. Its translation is CASSSGHLRLRPQHF.